The 18 T cell receptor beta chains below come from one sample, sequenced in a study of PD-L1 blockade in urothelial cancer. Only in-frame clones appear in the TCRdb table, and some are missing; sequencing was by immunoSEQ multiplex PCR. The sample consists of 60,000 or so clones, 65% to 90% of them appearing once. The time point here: pretreatment peripheral blood. Material: PBMCs, obtained around atezolizumab (anti-PD-L1) treatment. These receptors all come from a man aged 65 to 79 with urothelial cancer.

The chain has TRBV29-1 and TRBJ2-1; D is perhaps TRBD2 (7 bases). This CDR3 is built from 17 residues. Trimming took 4 bases from V and 3 from J, leaving 22 bases between them. Germline CDR1 reads SQVTM; CDR2 reads ANQGSEA. CDR3 sequence: CSVVRGGAGVIYNEQFF. CDR3 in DNA: TGCAGCGTTGTCAGAGGGGGGGCGGGAGTTATCTACAATGAGCAGTTCTTC.

The chain carries TRBV28 and TRBJ2-1; TRBD2 agrees at 7 bases. CDR3 length: 15 amino acids. Germline V gives CDR1 MDHEN, CDR2 SYDVKM. V gave up 3 bases and J gave up 6 bases; unmatched junction bases: 8. CDR3 loop: CASSFYGTTSNEQFF. The CDR3, as DNA: TGTGCCAGCAGTTTCTATGGGACTACCTCCAATGAGCAGTTCTTC.

The chain is built from TRBV5-1 and TRBJ2-1, with D possibly matching TRBD1 (6 bases). Germline CDR1 and CDR2: SGHRS and YFSETQ. Trimming cost V 5 bases and J 7 bases, with 22 bases left between them. This CDR3 comprises 16 residues. The CDR3 bases are TGCGCCAGCAGTCTGCAGGGGTCTCAAGATGGAAATGAGCAGTTCTTC. This encodes CASSLQGSQDGNEQFF.

This sequence joins TRBV10-1 and TRBJ2-2; no reliable D call. The CDR3 length is 15 residues. The germline V gene has CDR1 WNHNN and CDR2 SYGVQD (reference sequence). V shed 4 bases and J shed 0 bases, with 9 bases lying between them. The CDR3 reads CASSGSRTNTGELFF. The CDR3 DNA reads TGCGCCAGCAGTGGTTCCAGAACGAACACCGGGGAGCTGTTTTTT.

CDR3 DNA sequence: TGCGCCAGCAGCTTGGGTCAGGGGTTGGAAGGCTACACCTTC. As protein: CASSLGQGLEGYTF. This rearrangement joins TRBV5-1 to TRBJ1-2, with D possibly matching TRBD1 (6 bases). CDR1 and CDR2 (germline): SGHRS, YFSETQ. V gave up 0 bases and J gave up 8 bases, with 14 bases separating them. The CDR3 runs to 14 residues.

This chain links TRBV2 with TRBJ1-3, with a possible D match to TRBD1 (5 bases). Germline CDR1 SNHLY, CDR2 FYNNEI. V lost 10 bases, J lost 4 bases, and 14 bases lay in between. This CDR3 has 13 residues. The CDR3, as DNA: TGTGCCACCGGACAAGAGATAGGAAACACCATATATTTT. Amino acids: CATGQEIGNTIYF.

The chain joins TRBV28 to TRBJ2-7; maybe TRBD1 (7 bases). The CDR3 is made up of 13 amino acids. Germline V gene data show CDR1 as MDHEN and CDR2 as SYDVKM. The V end lost 8 bases, the J end lost 2 bases, and 13 bases lay between the germline ends. Here the CDR3 reads CASLDREAYEQYF. CDR3 DNA: TGTGCCAGCTTAGACAGGGAGGCCTACGAGCAGTACTTC.

The chain combines TRBV6-6 with TRBJ2-7; TRBD1 matches at 8 bases. Germline values: CDR1 MNHNY, CDR2 SVGAGI (reference sequence). The CDR3 contains 15 residues. The ends lost 2 bases at V and 6 bases at J; junction bases unmatched: 9. Written as DNA, the CDR3 is TGTGCCAGCAGTTACGAGGGCCAGGGGGCGGTCGAGCAGTACTTC. Its protein product is CASSYEGQGAVEQYF.

The chain has TRBV7-3 and TRBJ1-1; the D is unclear. Germline assignment: CDR1 SGHTA and CDR2 FQGTGA. Trimming removed 5 bases at V and 4 bases at J, with 14 bases between. This CDR3 has 14 amino acids. CDR3 sequence (DNA): TGTGCCAGCAGCCCAAGCGGTTCAGCCACTGAAGCTTTCTTT. Its protein product is CASSPSGSATEAFF.

J is TRBJ1-4 and V is TRBV19; tentative D call: TRBD1 (5 bases). The CDR3 loop spans 14 amino acids. CDR1 is LNHDA and CDR2 is SQIVND in the germline V gene (reference sequence). Between the trimmed V and J ends, which lost 7 bases and 7 bases, there was a span of 16 bases. The CDR3 DNA reads TGTGCCAGTACCCTTAGCACCAGGGCTGAAAAACTGTTTTTT. Translation: CASTLSTRAEKLFF.

This chain connects TRBV6-1 to TRBJ2-7; TRBD1 agrees at 7 bases. CDR1 and CDR2 (germline): MNHNS, SASEGT. The CDR3 is 15 residues long. Germline trimming cut 6 bases from V and 0 bases from J; bases unmatched to any gene: 8. The CDR3, as DNA: TGTGCCAGCAGCAGGGGACAGACGAACTCCTACGAGCAGTACTTC. Protein: CASSRGQTNSYEQYF.

This clone showed up just a few times. This chain uses TRBV5-1 with TRBJ2-7; perhaps TRBD1 as D (5 bases). The germline V gene encodes CDR1 SGHRS and CDR2 YFSETQ. The CDR3 has 13 residues. Trimming left V 4 bases short and J 3 bases short, with 11 bases between. The CDR3 DNA follows: TGCGCCAGCAGCCTTGACAGCTTCTACGAGCAGTACTTC. Translated: CASSLDSFYEQYF.

V gene TRBV7-6 combines with J gene TRBJ1-1; D may be TRBD1 (5 bases). Between the trimmed V and J ends, which lost 3 bases and 0 bases, there was a span of 11 bases. Germline CDR1 and CDR2: SGHVS and FNYEAQ. There are 15 residues in the CDR3. As DNA, the CDR3 is TGTGCCAGCAGCTTGGGGGGGTTCATGAACACTGAAGCTTTCTTT. Its protein product is CASSLGGFMNTEAFF.

J is TRBJ1-5 and V is TRBV7-8, with 10 positions matching TRBD1. The length of the CDR3 is 15 residues. Germline values: CDR1 SGHVS, CDR2 FQNEAQ. The J segment lost 3 bases and the V segment lost 5 bases, leaving 4 bases of the junction unmatched. CDR3 protein: CASSPGQGVNQPQHF. For the CDR3, the DNA is TGTGCCAGCAGCCCCGGACAGGGGGTCAATCAGCCCCAGCATTTT. Combining the CDR3 with reference TRBV7-8 and TRBJ1-5 gives the whole variable domain GAGVSQSPRYKVAKRGQDVALRCDPISGHVSLFWYQQALGQGPEFLTYFQNEAQLDKSGLPSDRFFAERPEGSVSTLKIQRTQQEDSAVYLCASSPGQGVNQPQHFGDGTRLSIL.

The CDR3 region has the DNA TGTGCCAGCAGCCCTCGGGTTGATGCCGGGGAATACGAGCAGTTCTTC. It encodes CASSPRVDAGEYEQFF. J is TRBJ2-1 and V is TRBV9, with D perhaps TRBD2 (5 bases). Germline CDR1 and CDR2: SGDLS and YYNGEE. This CDR3 spans 16 amino acids. V lost 4 bases and J lost 10, with 24 bases in between.

V usage is TRBV19 and J usage is TRBJ1-3; D call uncertain. The ends were cut back, 5 bases at V and 3 bases at J, with 5 bases in the middle. This CDR3 is 12 amino acids long. Germline values: CDR1 LNHDA, CDR2 SQIVND (reference sequence). CDR3 region: CASSPGGNTIYF. For the CDR3, the DNA is TGTGCCAGTAGTCCAGGTGGAAACACCATATATTTT.

The chain combines TRBV11-2 with TRBJ1-4; perhaps TRBD1 as D (5 bases). The CDR3 is made up of 15 amino acids. V gave up 1 base and J gave up 6 bases, with 12 bases separating them. CDR1 and CDR2 from the germline V gene are SGHAT and FQNNGV. In nucleotides, the CDR3 is TGTGCCAGCAGCTTAGTTGGGGGGGTATATGAAAAACTGTTTTTT. Translated: CASSLVGGVYEKLFF.

CDR3 bases: TGTGCCTGCTCCCAGGCGGGAGGGAGTCCCGGGGAGCTGTTTTTT. Protein product: CACSQAGGSPGELFF. The chain joins TRBV19 to TRBJ2-2, with 9 positions matching TRBD2. Germline V lookup: CDR1 LNHDA, CDR2 SQIVND (reference sequence). The CDR3 runs to 15 residues. Trimming took 11 bases from V and 6 from J; bases not matched to a gene: 13.